The clone carrying this T cell receptor beta chain was detected many times. TCRs were amplified for roughly 20 PCR cycles with a constant-region primer and V-primer adapter. Amplification of the isolated mRNA used in vitro transcription. Using its own MiXCR run on the reads, TCRdb lists one record per CDR3 protein. The repertoire holds roughly 46,000 distinct CDR3 sequences, with 12% as singletons. These data originate in a study of low-dose radiotherapy and immunotherapy resistance in tumors. Stated time point: before trial treatment. This receptor was obtained from a female donor with ovarian cancer. The specimen was PBMCs, collected before treatment.

The CDR3 here is CATSDASRDRTPSYNEQFF. Written as DNA, the CDR3 is TGTGCCACCAGTGATGCTTCCCGGGACAGGACCCCCTCCTACAATGAGCAGTTCTTC. The J gene is TRBJ2-1, the V gene TRBV24-1, with 8 bases matching TRBD1. The CDR3 totals 19 residues. V was pared by 3 bases and J by 0 bases, with 12 bases of the junction left unmatched. Per the germline V gene, CDR1 is KGHDR and CDR2 is SFDVKD.